This T cell receptor (beta chain) emerged from a study of shared clonotypes between healthy human individuals. Points from the study as a whole: Relative to clonotypes present in all four donors, those not shared had lower generation probabilities. Among donors, sharing of clonotypes was expected to be affected by sequencing depth. Blood was the only sampled material, and tissue repertoires likely differ.

Regarding this clone: Its specificity is not known.

CD45RA-negative memory and CD45RA+ naive subsets were split from the CD4+ cells. Method: immunoSEQ multiplex PCR; TCRdb's copy keeps in-frame clones and lacks some. The data show some 1 million clones, with approximately 76% seen just once and approximately 1.5% held by the top ten. Germline V CDR1 and CDR2: MNHEY, SMNVEV (reference sequence). This CDR3 region has 13 residues. With 5 bases removed from V and 3 bases from J, the gap between germline ends came to 11 bases. The receptor was derived from a man aged 18-30 years in good health. The sequenced sample consisted of memory CD4+ T cells sorted from blood. Specified subset: CD45RA-negative fraction. J is TRBJ2-7 and V is TRBV27; D tentatively fits TRBD1 or TRBD2 (6 bases each). The DNA for the CDR3 is TGTGCCAGCAGTCGGGGGCCGATCTACGAGCAGTACTTC. The encoded protein is CASSRGPIYEQYF.